The following is a T cell receptor beta chain sequence with its context. Its antigen remains unidentified. The data derive from a study of lymphopenia after photon versus proton radiotherapy. Study observations and caveats: Post-nadir TCR diversity decline inversely tracked overall survival among those who died.

Data came from immunoSEQ multiplex PCR; TCRdb stores just in-frame clones and leaves some out. This sample has about 19,000 clones, with 75% to 95% found just once. This CDR3 has 17 residues. V lost 6 bases and J 2 bases, leaving 20 bases between the germline ends. Germline V CDR1 and CDR2: SNHLY, FYNNEI. V gene TRBV2 combines with J gene TRBJ2-1; D gene ambiguous. The receptor was isolated from a man aged 55 to 69 with pancreatic cancer. This sample comprised peripheral blood, obtained from a patient treated with photon-based radiotherapy. Here the CDR3 DNA reads TGTGCCAGCAGACTCTCGGCCGCGGCCCCCCCCTACAATGAGCAGTTCTTC. It translates to CASRLSAAAPPYNEQFF.